The clone carrying this TCR beta chain counts as medium-sized. MiXCR was run by TCRdb on the 5' RACE reads, yielding one entry per CDR3 protein. The table has around 3,500 distinct CDR3 sequences, roughly 9.8% seen once. This CDR3 region has 18 residues. V was trimmed by 4 bases and J by 0 bases, leaving 16 bases between them. From germline, CDR1 is ENHRY and CDR2 SYGVKD. This record belongs to a study of spatial heterogeneity in lung cancer. Time point indicated: sample taken at primary tumor resection. The donor population consisted of roughly 70 patients with untreated, early-stage non-small cell lung cancer.

The sequence was collected from a male donor with early-stage non-small cell lung cancer. The V call is TRBV10-3, the J call TRBJ2-6; D assignment may be TRBD1 or TRBD2 (5 bases each). The sequencing here drew on normal lung tissue next to the tumor, taken at surgery. CDR3 region: CAISGTGAPFSGANVLTF. The CDR3 nucleotides are TGTGCCATCAGTGGAACCGGGGCTCCTTTCTCTGGGGCCAACGTCCTGACTTTC.